A selection of T cell receptor beta chains follows, all from one sample in a study of cytomegalovirus exposure and HLA in healthy donors. The protocol was immunoSEQ multiplex PCR, while the TCRdb copy is restricted to in-frame clones and leaves out a portion. The sample comprises approximately 110,000 clones, about 78% of which are singletons, and nearly 8.5% rests with the top ten. The sequenced sample was PBMCs. These receptors all come from a woman between 40 and 50 years old in good health and CMV-seropositive. Each CDR3 is given without its conserved first and last residue. Each record gives: V gene, J gene, clone size, CDR3 protein. The listing skips clone size in some rows; elsewhere it reads once, few, many or a size class.

TRBV5-5	TRBJ1-2	NA	ASSLETGPYGYT
TRBV4-1	TRBJ1-1	NA	ASSQPQLNTEAF
TRBV6-5	TRBJ2-7	NA	ASSYGRASGSYEQY
TRBV2	TRBJ1-1	NA	ASRVGGNTEAF
TRBV5-1	TRBJ2-2	NA	ASSLAGGDPTGELF
TRBV29-1	TRBJ1-3	NA	SVDGAQRDTIY
TRBV5-6	TRBJ2-1	NA	ASSALAGNEQF
TRBV5-1	TRBJ1-3	few	ASSLAGRSSGNTIY
TRBV11-2	TRBJ1-1	NA	ASSPGTGGEAF
TRBV4-3	TRBJ2-3	once	ASSFGTSGGATDTQY
TRBV7-8	TRBJ1-2	NA	ASSLVTTAGTYGYT